Listed below are T cell receptor beta chains from one sample, sequenced in a study of blood T cell repertoires in COVID-19. Data came from immunoSEQ multiplex PCR; TCRdb stores just in-frame clones and leaves some out. Found here are about 250,000 clones, 85% to 90% of them singletons; the top ten hold about 1.6%. Sequencing was carried out using PBMCs or T cells enriched from blood (not recorded which). These receptor sequences come from a man aged 40-49 years who had recovered from COVID-19. The CDR3 runs from the conserved cysteine through the conserved F or W. The D gene is left open where the match is weak. Clone size is given for some rows only: seen once, a few or many times, or a class if the clone is expanded.

TRBD1	TRBV6-5	.	TRBJ1-6	CASRDRGRSPLHF	TGTGCCAGCAGGGACAGGGGCCGATCACCCCTCCACTTT
.	TRBV10-2	.	TRBJ1-1	CASRTDLNTEAFF	TGCGCCAGCAGGACAGACCTGAACACTGAAGCTTTCTTT
TRBD2	TRBV7-9	.	TRBJ2-1	CASSLSGSAGNEQFF	TGTGCCAGCAGCCTGAGCGGGAGCGCTGGGAATGAGCAGTTCTTC
TRBD1	TRBV6-5	.	TRBJ2-5	CASGDRGYQETQYF	TGTGCCAGCGGGGACAGGGGCTACCAAGAGACCCAGTACTTC
TRBD1	TRBV19	.	TRBJ1-2	CASTKTGDNYGYTF	TGTGCCAGTACTAAGACAGGGGACAACTATGGCTACACCTTC
TRBD1	TRBV7-3	.	TRBJ2-1	CASSLKQGNNEQFF	TGTGCCAGCAGCTTAAAACAGGGGAACAATGAGCAGTTCTTC
.	TRBV28	.	TRBJ1-2	CASSLWEAGPYGYTF	TGTGCCAGCAGTTTATGGGAAGCAGGCCCCTATGGCTACACCTTC
TRBD2	TRBV4-1	.	TRBJ2-7	CASSQRNRREYEQYF	TGCGCCAGCAGCCAGAGAAATAGGCGGGAGTACGAGCAGTACTTC
TRBD2	TRBV28	.	TRBJ2-7	CASSPPGLAGGFHEQYF	TGTGCCAGCAGTCCACCTGGACTAGCGGGAGGTTTCCACGAGCAGTACTTC
.	TRBV21-1	.	TRBJ1-2	CASSKGGRGFGYTF	TGTGCCAGCAGCAAAGGGGGCAGGGGATTCGGCTACACCTTC
.	TRBV19	.	TRBJ1-3	CASSDGRGFSGNTIYF	TGTGCCAGTAGTGACGGACGGGGGTTCTCTGGAAACACCATATATTTT
TRBD2	TRBV6-1	.	TRBJ2-5	CASSDGLAGVQETQYF	TGTGCCAGCAGTGACGGGCTAGCGGGAGTCCAAGAGACCCAGTACTTC
TRBD2	TRBV4-3	once	TRBJ2-2	CASSHPRTSGTTGELFF	TGCGCCAGCAGCCACCCTCGGACTAGCGGGACCACCGGGGAGCTGTTTTTT
.	TRBV19	.	TRBJ2-1	CASSASRLYSYNEQFF	TGTGCCAGTAGTGCCTCTAGACTGTACTCCTACAATGAGCAGTTCTTC
TRBD2	TRBV7-9	once	TRBJ2-2	CVAPAGANTGELFF	TGTGTTGCCCCGGCGGGAGCTAACACCGGGGAGCTGTTTTTT
TRBD2	TRBV7-9	.	TRBJ2-7	CASSVSGSISYEQYF	TGTGCCAGCAGCGTTAGCGGGAGCATCTCCTACGAGCAGTACTTC
.	TRBV5-4	.	TRBJ1-2	CASSPATAWRSGYTF	TGTGCCAGCAGTCCTGCGACGGCGTGGAGATCTGGCTACACCTTC
TRBD1	TRBV12-3/TRBV12-4	.	TRBJ2-5	CASRRTGEETQYF	TGTGCCAGCAGGAGGACAGGGGAAGAGACCCAGTACTTC
TRBD1	TRBV6-6	once	TRBJ1-6	CASSGTGINSPLHF	TGTGCCAGCAGTGGGACAGGGATTAATTCACCCCTCCACTTT
.	TRBV7-2	.	TRBJ2-3	CASSVHGTTNTDTQYF	TGTGCCAGCAGCGTCCACGGGACAACTAACACAGATACGCAGTATTTT
.	TRBV27	.	TRBJ2-7	CASSPFGTFTWYEQYF	TGTGCCAGCAGTCCCTTCGGGACTTTCACGTGGTACGAGCAGTACTTC
TRBD1	TRBV19	.	TRBJ2-2	CASNAPDRVTGELFF	TGTGCCAGTAACGCCCCGGACAGGGTCACCGGGGAGCTGTTTTTT
.	TRBV7-2	few	TRBJ1-1	CASSLFREGTEAFF	TGTGCCAGCAGCTTGTTCAGGGAGGGCACTGAAGCTTTCTTT
.	TRBV12-3/TRBV12-4	.	TRBJ1-5	CASTTGSNQPQHF	TGTGCCAGCACTACAGGAAGCAATCAGCCCCAGCATTTT
.	TRBV18	.	TRBJ1-1	CASSPLDRTTEAFF	TGTGCCAGCTCACCACTGGACAGAACAACTGAAGCTTTCTTT
.	TRBV6-6	once	TRBJ1-2	CASSYPEVRDYGYTF	TGTGCCAGCAGTTACCCCGAAGTAAGAGACTATGGCTACACCTTC
TRBD2	TRBV7-2	.	TRBJ2-3	CASSLSSGGPTDTQYF	TGTGCCAGCAGCTTATCCAGCGGGGGGCCCACAGATACGCAGTATTTT
.	TRBV27	.	TRBJ1-2	CASSSDRRYGYTF	TGTGCCAGCAGTTCTGACAGGCGTTATGGCTACACCTTC
TRBD2	TRBV19	.	TRBJ2-1	CASSIPSSGFHEQFF	TGTGCCAGTAGTATTCCGTCTAGCGGATTCCATGAGCAGTTCTTC
.	TRBV3-1/TRBV3-2	.	TRBJ1-2	CASSQGGRSNYGYTF	TGTGCCAGCAGCCAAGGGGGGCGGAGTAACTATGGCTACACCTTC
.	TRBV5-4	.	TRBJ1-6	CASSAARIDSPLHF	TGTGCCAGCAGCGCGGCGCGGATAGATTCACCCCTCCACTTT
.	TRBV27	.	TRBJ1-5	CASSYMRNQPQHF	TGTGCCAGCAGTTATATGAGGAATCAGCCCCAGCATTTT
.	TRBV15	.	TRBJ1-3	CATSRDRGSGNTIYF	TGTGCCACCAGCAGAGATAGGGGGAGTGGAAACACCATATATTTT
.	TRBV30	.	TRBJ1-3	CAWIRQEDTIYF	TGTGCCTGGATTCGGCAGGAGGACACCATATATTTT
TRBD1	TRBV28	many	TRBJ2-7	CASSLRGQVSYEQYF	TGTGCCAGCAGTTTAAGGGGGCAGGTCTCCTACGAGCAGTACTTC
TRBD2	TRBV5-1	.	TRBJ2-2	CASSFGSGTANTGELFF	TGCGCCAGCAGCTTTGGTAGCGGGACCGCCAACACCGGGGAGCTGTTTTTT
TRBD1	TRBV6-6	.	TRBJ2-1	CASSSAGTVGNEQFF	TGTGCCAGCAGTTCAGCCGGGACAGTCGGCAATGAGCAGTTCTTC
.	TRBV19	.	TRBJ2-7	CASSIQGVPYEQYF	TGTGCCAGTAGTATTCAGGGTGTTCCCTACGAGCAGTACTTC
.	TRBV6-2/TRBV6-3	.	TRBJ1-2	CASSYPGSYTF	TGTGCCAGCAGTTACCCCGGGAGCTACACCTTC
.	TRBV3-1/TRBV3-2	.	TRBJ1-3	CASSQGTLTRSGNTIYF	TGTGCCAGCAGCCAAGGGACTTTGACGAGATCTGGAAACACCATATATTTT
.	TRBV18	.	TRBJ2-3	CASSRQLSSTDNTDTQYF	TGTGCCAGCTCACGACAGTTGAGCTCGACTGACAACACAGATACGCAGTATTTT
.	TRBV5-4	.	TRBJ1-1	CASSFVSRVETEAFF	TGTGCCAGCAGCTTTGTTAGCAGGGTGGAGACTGAAGCTTTCTTT
TRBD2	TRBV5-1	.	TRBJ2-1	CASSTLAGGYNEQFF	TGCGCCAGCAGCACCTTAGCGGGAGGCTACAATGAGCAGTTCTTC
.	TRBV19	.	TRBJ2-3	CASSDSGGAQYF	TGTGCCAGTAGTGATAGCGGAGGGGCGCAGTATTTT
.	TRBV6-2/TRBV6-3	.	TRBJ1-2	CASSPGHSNYGYTF	TGTGCCAGCAGTCCGGGACACTCAAACTATGGCTACACCTTC
TRBD1	TRBV11-2	.	TRBJ1-1	CASSLTGASTEAFF	TGTGCCAGCAGCCTTACAGGGGCCAGCACTGAAGCTTTCTTT
.	TRBV5-1	.	TRBJ1-2	CASSLDGYRSYGYTF	TGCGCCAGCAGCTTGGATGGGTACAGAAGTTATGGCTACACCTTC
.	TRBV27	.	TRBJ2-5	CASSSRSLVHGAQYF	TGTGCCAGCAGTTCACGTTCCCTCGTTCACGGGGCCCAGTACTTC
.	TRBV5-5	.	TRBJ1-2	CASSFWGRGGYTF	TGTGCCAGCAGCTTCTGGGGGCGAGGTGGCTACACCTTC
TRBD2	TRBV5-1	.	TRBJ2-1	CASSPAGGSSYNEQFF	TGCGCCAGCAGCCCTGCGGGGGGTAGTTCCTACAATGAGCAGTTCTTC
.	TRBV3-1/TRBV3-2	.	TRBJ2-2	CASQDRNTGELFF	TGTGCCAGCCAGGACAGAAACACCGGGGAGCTGTTTTTT
TRBD1	TRBV4-1	.	TRBJ2-7	CASSPLTGAAPYEQYF	TGCGCCAGCAGCCCCCTGACAGGGGCCGCTCCCTACGAGCAGTACTTC